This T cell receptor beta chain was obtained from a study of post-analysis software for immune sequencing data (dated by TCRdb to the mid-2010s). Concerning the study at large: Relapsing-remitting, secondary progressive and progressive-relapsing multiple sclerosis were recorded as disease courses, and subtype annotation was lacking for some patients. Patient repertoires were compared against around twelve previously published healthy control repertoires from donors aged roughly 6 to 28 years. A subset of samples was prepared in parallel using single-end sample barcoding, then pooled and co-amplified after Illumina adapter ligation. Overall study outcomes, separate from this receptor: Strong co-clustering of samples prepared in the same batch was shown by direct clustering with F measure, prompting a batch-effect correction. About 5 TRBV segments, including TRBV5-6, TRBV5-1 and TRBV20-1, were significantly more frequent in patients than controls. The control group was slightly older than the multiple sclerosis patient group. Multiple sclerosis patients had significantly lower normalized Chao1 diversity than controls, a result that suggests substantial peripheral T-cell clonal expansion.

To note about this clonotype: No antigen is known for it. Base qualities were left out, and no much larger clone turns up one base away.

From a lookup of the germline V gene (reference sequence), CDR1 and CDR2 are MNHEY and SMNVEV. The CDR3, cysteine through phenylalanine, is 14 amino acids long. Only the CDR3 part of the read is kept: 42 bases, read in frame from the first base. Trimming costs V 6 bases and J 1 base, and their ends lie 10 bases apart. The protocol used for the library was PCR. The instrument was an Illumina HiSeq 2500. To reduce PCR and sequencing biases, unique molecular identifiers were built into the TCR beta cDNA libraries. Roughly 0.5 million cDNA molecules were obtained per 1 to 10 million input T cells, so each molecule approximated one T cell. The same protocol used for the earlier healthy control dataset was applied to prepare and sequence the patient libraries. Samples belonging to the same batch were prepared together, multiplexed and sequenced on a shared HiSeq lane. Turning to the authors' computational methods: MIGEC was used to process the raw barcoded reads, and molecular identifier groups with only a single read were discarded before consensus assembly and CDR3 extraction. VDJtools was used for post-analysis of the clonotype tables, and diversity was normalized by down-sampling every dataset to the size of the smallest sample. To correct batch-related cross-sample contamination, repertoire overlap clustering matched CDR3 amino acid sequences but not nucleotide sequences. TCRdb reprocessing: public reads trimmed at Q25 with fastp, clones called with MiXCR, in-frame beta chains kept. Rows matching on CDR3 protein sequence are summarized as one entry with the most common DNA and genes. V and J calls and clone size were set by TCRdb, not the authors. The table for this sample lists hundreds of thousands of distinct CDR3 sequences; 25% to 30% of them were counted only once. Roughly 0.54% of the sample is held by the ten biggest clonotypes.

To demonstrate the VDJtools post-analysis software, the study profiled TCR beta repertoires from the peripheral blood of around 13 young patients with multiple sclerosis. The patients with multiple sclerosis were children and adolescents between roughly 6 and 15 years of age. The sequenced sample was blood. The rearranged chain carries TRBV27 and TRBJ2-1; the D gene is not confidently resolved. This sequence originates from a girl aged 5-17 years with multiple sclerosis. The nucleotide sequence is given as TGTGCCAGCAGCTCCTTTCCATCCTACAATGAGCAGTTCTTC. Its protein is CASSSFPSYNEQFF.